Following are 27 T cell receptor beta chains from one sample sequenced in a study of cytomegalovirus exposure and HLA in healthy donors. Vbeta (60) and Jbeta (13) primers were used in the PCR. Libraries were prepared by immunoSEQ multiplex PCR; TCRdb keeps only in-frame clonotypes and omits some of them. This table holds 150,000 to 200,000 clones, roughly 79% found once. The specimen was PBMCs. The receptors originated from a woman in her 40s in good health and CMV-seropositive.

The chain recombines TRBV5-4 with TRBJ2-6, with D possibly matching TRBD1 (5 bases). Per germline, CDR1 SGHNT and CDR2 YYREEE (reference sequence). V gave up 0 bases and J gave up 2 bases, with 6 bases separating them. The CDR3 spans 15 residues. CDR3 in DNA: TGTGCCAGCAGCTTGGAGGGGCCTGGGGCCAACGTCCTGACTTTC. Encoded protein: CASSLEGPGANVLTF.

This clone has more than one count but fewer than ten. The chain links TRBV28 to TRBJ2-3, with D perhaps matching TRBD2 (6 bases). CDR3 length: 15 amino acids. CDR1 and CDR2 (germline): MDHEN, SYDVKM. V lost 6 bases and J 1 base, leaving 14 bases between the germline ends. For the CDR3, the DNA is TGTGCCAGCAGCCTGGGGGGAATGCGCACAGATACGCAGTATTTT. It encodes CASSLGGMRTDTQYF. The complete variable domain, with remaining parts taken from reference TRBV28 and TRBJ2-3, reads DVKVTQSSRYLVKRTGEKVFLECVQDMDHENMFWYRQDPGLGLRLIYFSYDVKMKEKGDIPEGYSVSREKKERFSLILESASTNQTSMYLCASSLGGMRTDTQYFGPGTRLTVL.

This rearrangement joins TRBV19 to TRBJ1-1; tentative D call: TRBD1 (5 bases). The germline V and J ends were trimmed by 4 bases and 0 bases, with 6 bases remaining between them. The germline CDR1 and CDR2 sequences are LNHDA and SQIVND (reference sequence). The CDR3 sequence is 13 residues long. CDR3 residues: CASSTGLNTEAFF. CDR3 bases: TGTGCCAGTAGTACAGGGCTGAACACTGAAGCTTTCTTT.

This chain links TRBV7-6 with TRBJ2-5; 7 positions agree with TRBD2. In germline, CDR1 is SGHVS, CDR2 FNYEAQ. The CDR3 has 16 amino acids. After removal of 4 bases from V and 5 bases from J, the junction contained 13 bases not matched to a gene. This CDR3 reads CASSSEIGGVGETQYF. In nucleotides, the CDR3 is TGTGCCAGCAGCTCCGAGATTGGGGGGGTAGGGGAGACCCAGTACTTC.

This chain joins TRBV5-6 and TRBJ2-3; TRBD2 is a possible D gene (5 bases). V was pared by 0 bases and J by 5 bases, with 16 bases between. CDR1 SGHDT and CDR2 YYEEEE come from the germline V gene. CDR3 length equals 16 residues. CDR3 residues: CASSLVKAVGRDTQYF. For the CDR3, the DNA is TGTGCCAGCAGCTTGGTCAAAGCAGTGGGGAGAGATACGCAGTATTTT.

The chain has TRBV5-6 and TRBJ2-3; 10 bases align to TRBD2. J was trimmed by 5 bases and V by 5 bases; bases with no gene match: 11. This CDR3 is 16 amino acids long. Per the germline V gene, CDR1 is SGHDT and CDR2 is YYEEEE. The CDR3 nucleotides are TGTGCCAGCAGTCTTGCCCTAGCGGGGGTTATAGATACGCAGTATTTT. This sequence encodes CASSLALAGVIDTQYF.

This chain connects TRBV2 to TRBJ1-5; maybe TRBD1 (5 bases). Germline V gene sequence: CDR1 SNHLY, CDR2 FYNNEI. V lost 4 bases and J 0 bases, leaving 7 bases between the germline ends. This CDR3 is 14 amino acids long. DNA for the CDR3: TGTGCCAGCAGTGGAGACAGTAGCAATCAGCCCCAGCATTTT. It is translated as CASSGDSSNQPQHF.

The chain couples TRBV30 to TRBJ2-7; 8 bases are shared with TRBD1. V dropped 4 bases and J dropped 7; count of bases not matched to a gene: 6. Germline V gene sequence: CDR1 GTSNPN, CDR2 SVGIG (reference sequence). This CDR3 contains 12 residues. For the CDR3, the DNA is TGTGCCTGGAAGGGCAGGGGGCTTGAGCAGTACTTC. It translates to CAWKGRGLEQYF.

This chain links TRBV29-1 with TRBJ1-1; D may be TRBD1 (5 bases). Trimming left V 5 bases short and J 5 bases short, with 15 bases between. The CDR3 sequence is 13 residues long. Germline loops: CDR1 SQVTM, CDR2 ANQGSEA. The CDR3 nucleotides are TGCAGCGTTAAAGCCAGCGGGACGACTGAAGCTTTCTTT. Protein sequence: CSVKASGTTEAFF. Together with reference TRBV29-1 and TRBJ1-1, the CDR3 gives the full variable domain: SAVISQKPSRDICQRGTSLTIQCQVDSQVTMMFWYRQQPGQSLTLIATANQGSEATYESGFVIDKFPISRPNLTFSTLTVSNMSPEDSSIYLCSVKASGTTEAFFGQGTRLTVV.

In DNA, the CDR3 is TGTGCCTGGAGTCTTACTAGCGGGGGGGCCCCAGGAGAGACCCAGTACTTC. Amino acids: CAWSLTSGGAPGETQYF. This chain links TRBV30 with TRBJ2-5; TRBD2 matches 13 bases. With 2 bases clipped from V and 4 bases from J, the junction kept 10 bases outside the gene matches. The length of the CDR3 is 17 residues. Germline V CDR1 and CDR2: GTSNPN, SVGIG (reference sequence).

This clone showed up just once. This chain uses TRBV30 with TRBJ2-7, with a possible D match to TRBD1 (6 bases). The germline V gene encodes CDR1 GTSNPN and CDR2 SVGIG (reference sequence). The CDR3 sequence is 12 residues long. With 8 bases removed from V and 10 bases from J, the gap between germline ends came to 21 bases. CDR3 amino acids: CALGAGTPPQYF. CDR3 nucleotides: TGTGCCCTGGGGGCCGGGACCCCCCCTCAGTACTTC.

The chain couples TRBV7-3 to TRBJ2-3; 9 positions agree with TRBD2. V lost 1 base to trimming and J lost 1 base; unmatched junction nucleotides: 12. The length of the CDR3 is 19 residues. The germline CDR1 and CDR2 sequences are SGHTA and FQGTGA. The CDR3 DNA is TGTGCCAGCAGCTTAAAAGGCCAGACGGCGGGGGGGCGCACAGATACGCAGTATTTT. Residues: CASSLKGQTAGGRTDTQYF.

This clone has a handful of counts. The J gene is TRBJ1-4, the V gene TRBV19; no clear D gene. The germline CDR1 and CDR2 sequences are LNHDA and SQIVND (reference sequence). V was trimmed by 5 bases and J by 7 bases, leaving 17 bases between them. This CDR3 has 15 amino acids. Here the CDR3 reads CASSARPGNSEKLFF. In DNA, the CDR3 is TGTGCCAGTAGTGCCCGACCGGGGAATTCTGAAAAACTGTTTTTT.

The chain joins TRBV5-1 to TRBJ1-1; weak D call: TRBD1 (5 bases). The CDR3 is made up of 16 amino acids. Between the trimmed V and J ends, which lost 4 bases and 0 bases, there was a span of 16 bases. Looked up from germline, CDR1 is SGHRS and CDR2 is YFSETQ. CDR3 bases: TGCGCCAGCAGCACCTCCCCGGGGGTAATGAACACTGAAGCTTTCTTT. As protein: CASSTSPGVMNTEAFF.

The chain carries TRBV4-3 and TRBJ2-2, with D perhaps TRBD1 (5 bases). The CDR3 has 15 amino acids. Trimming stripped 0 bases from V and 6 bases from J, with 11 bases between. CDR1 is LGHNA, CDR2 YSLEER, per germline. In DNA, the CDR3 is TGCGCCAGCAGCCAAGATCTGTTGGGGCCCGGGGAGCTGTTTTTT. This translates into CASSQDLLGPGELFF.

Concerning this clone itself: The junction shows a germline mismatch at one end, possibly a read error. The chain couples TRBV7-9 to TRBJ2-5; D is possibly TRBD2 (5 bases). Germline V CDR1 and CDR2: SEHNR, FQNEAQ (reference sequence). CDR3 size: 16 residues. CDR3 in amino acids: CSSSLPITRSGETQYF. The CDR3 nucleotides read TGTTCCAGCAGCTTACCCATAACTAGAAGCGGTGAGACCCAGTACTTC.

The CDR3 sequence: CASSEQPEGYGYTF. For the CDR3, the DNA is TGTGCCAGCAGTGAACAACCAGAGGGCTATGGCTACACCTTC. This chain uses TRBV6-1 with TRBJ1-2; no clear D. V dropped 2 bases and J dropped 4 bases, with 11 bases sitting between them. The germline CDR1 and CDR2 sequences are MNHNS and SASEGT. The CDR3 is 14 residues long.

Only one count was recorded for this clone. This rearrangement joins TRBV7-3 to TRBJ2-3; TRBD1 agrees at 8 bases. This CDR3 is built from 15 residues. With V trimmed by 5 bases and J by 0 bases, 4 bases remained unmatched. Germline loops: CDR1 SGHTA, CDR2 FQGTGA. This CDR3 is CASSQDRVSTDTQYF. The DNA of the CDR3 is TGTGCCAGCAGCCAGGACAGGGTCAGCACAGATACGCAGTATTTT.

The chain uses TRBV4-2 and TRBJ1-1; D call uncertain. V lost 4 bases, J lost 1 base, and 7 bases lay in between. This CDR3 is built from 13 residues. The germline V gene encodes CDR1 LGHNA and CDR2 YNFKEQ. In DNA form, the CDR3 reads TGTGCCAGCAGCCTTCAGGCGAACACTGAAGCTTTCTTT. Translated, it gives CASSLQANTEAFF.

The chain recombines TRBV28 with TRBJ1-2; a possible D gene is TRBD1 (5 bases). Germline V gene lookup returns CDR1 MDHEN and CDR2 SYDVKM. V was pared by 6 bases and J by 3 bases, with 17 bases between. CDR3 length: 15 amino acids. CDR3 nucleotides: TGTGCCAGCAGCCGTCCGGGGGGAACCTACTATGGCTACACCTTC. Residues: CASSRPGGTYYGYTF.

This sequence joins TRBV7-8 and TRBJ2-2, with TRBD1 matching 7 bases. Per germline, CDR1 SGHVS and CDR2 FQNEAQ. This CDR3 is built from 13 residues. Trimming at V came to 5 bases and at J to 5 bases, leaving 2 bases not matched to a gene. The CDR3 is CASSRGQTGELFF. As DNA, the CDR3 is TGTGCCAGCAGCCGGGGACAGACCGGGGAGCTGTTTTTT.

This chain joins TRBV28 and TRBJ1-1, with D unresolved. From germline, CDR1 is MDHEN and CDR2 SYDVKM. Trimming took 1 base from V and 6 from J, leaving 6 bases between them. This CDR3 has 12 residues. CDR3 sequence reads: CASSLSGPEAFF. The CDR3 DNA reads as TGTGCCAGCAGTTTATCTGGCCCTGAAGCTTTCTTT.

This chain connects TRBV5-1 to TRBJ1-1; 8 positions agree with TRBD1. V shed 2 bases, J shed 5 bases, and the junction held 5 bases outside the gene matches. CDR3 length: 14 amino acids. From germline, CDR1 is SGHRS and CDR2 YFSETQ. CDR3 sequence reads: CASSFQGAGTEAFF. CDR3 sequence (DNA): TGCGCCAGCAGCTTCCAGGGGGCTGGGACTGAAGCTTTCTTT.

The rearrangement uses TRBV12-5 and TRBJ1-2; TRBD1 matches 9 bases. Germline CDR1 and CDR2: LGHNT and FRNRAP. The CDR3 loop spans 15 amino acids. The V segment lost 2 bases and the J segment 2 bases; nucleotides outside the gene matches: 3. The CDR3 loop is CASGLLGTGNYGYTF. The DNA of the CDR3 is TGTGCTAGTGGTTTGTTGGGGACAGGGAACTATGGCTACACCTTC.

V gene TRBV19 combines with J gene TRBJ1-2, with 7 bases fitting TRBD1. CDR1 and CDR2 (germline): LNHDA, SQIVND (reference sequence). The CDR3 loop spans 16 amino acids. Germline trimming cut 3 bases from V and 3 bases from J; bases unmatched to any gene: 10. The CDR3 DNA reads TGTGCCAGTAGTATGGACAGGCCGCGCGGGGACTATGGCTACACCTTC. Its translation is CASSMDRPRGDYGYTF. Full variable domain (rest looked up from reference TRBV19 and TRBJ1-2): DGGITQSPKYLFRKEGQNVTLSCEQNLNHDAMYWYRQDPGQGLRLIYYSQIVNDFQKGDIAEGYSVSREKKESFPLTVTSAQKNPTAFYLCASSMDRPRGDYGYTFGSGTRLTVV.

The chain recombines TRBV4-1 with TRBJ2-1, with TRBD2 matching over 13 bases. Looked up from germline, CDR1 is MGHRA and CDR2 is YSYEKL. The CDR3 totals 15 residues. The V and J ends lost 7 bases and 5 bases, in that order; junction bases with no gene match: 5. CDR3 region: CASTPGLAGNNEQFF. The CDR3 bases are TGCGCCAGCACCCCGGGACTAGCGGGAAACAATGAGCAGTTCTTC.

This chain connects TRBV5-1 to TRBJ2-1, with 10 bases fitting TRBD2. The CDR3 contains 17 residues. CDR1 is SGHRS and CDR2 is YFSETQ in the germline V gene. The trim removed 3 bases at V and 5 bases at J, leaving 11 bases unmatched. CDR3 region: CASSSTPGTSVDNEQFF. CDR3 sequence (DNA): TGCGCCAGCAGCTCGACCCCCGGGACTAGCGTAGACAATGAGCAGTTCTTC.